This T cell receptor (beta chain) is drawn from a study of T cells in Graves' hyperthyroidism and ophthalmopathy. The CDR3 is 20 amino acids. Unmatched junction bases numbered 13, after V lost 0 bases and J lost 0 bases. The TCR beta CDR3 regions underwent amplification using RNA transcripts as the source. A first-round RT-PCR of the TCR CDR3 used the HTBI primer set. TCRdb re-derived calls from the multiplex PCR reads in MiXCR, one entry per CDR3 protein. Here the sample spans some 600,000 distinct CDR3 sequences, approximately 44% being singletons. The chain employs TRBV12-3 or TRBV12-4 and TRBJ2-7; 11 nucleotides agree with TRBD2. Sequencing was performed on peripheral blood or thyroid tissue (not recorded which). This TCR derives from a woman younger than 35 with Graves' hyperthyroidism. CDR3 residues: CASSLARGSGGLAVSYEQYF. CDR3 bases: TGTGCCAGCAGTTTAGCGCGGGGCAGTGGGGGACTAGCGGTCTCCTACGAGCAGTACTTC.